The entry below describes one T cell receptor (beta chain). Data came from immunoSEQ multiplex PCR; TCRdb stores just in-frame clones and leaves some out. The sample consists of approximately 470,000 clones, roughly nine tenths of them appearing once. The data are from a study of blood T cell repertoires in COVID-19. Germline CDR1 and CDR2: LNHDA and SQIVND (reference sequence). This CDR3 has 18 residues. The junction had 14 bases not matched to a gene; V was cut back by 3 bases and J by 4 bases. The receptor was derived from a woman younger than 35 who had recovered from COVID-19. The sequenced sample was PBMCs or T cells enriched from blood (not recorded which). This sequence joins TRBV19 and TRBJ1-1, with TRBD1 identical over 10 bases. CDR3 bases: TGTGCCAGTAGTATGCCCCCTTGGACAGGGGGAGTCCCCACTGAAGCTTTCTTT. Protein: CASSMPPWTGGVPTEAFF.